Shown below are 11 T cell receptor beta chains from a single sample sequenced in a study of T cell repertoires in cytomegalovirus infection. Their cognate antigens are unknown. MiXCR, applied by TCRdb to the reads, yields one record per CDR3 protein. The data contain 680,000 or so distinct CDR3 sequences, around 35% of them singletons. The material sequenced was cultured PBMCs, taken from culture after CMV antigen stimulation. The receptor source for this set is a human donor in good health (CMV status not recorded). Some clones in this sample may be carry-over from other donors' samples.

This sequence joins TRBV11-2 and TRBJ2-3; 7 bases match TRBD1. The CDR3 runs 14 residues. J lost 2 bases, V lost 8 bases, and 7 bases had no gene match. Germline V CDR1 and CDR2: SGHAT, FQNNGV. CDR3 sequence reads: CASQRDRLTDTQYF. The CDR3 region has the DNA TGTGCCAGCCAACGGGACAGACTCACAGATACGCAGTATTTT.

The chain recombines TRBV7-9 with TRBJ2-1; TRBD2 might be the D (5 bases). Per germline, CDR1 SEHNR and CDR2 FQNEAQ (reference sequence). V was trimmed by 7 bases and J by 4 bases, leaving 29 bases between them. The CDR3 is 19 residues long. The CDR3 DNA follows: TGTGCCAGCACCCCACCGGATATGATTTGGTTCGGCGGGTACAATGAGCAGTTCTTC. Residues: CASTPPDMIWFGGYNEQFF.

The chain joins TRBV27 to TRBJ2-7; 8 bases agree with TRBD1. Germline V CDR1 and CDR2: MNHEY, SMNVEV (reference sequence). The CDR3 covers 17 residues. Unmatched junction bases numbered 14, after V lost 4 bases and J lost 3 bases. The CDR3: CASSSNPGGTGLYEQYF. The DNA of the CDR3 is TGTGCCAGCAGTTCAAACCCAGGTGGGACAGGACTCTACGAGCAGTACTTC.

J is TRBJ2-1 and V is TRBV18; weak D call: TRBD2 (6 bases). V lost 7 bases to trimming and J lost 0 bases, with 16 bases between them. Per the germline V gene, CDR1 is KGHSH and CDR2 is LQKENI. The CDR3 is 16 amino acids. Here the CDR3 reads CASLAGSPSSYNEQFF. The CDR3 region has the DNA TGTGCCAGCTTGGCCGGGAGCCCGAGCTCCTACAATGAGCAGTTCTTC. Looking up the rest from reference TRBV18 and TRBJ2-1 gives the full variable domain: NAGVMQNPRHLVRRRGQEARLRCSPMKGHSHVYWYRQLPEEGLKFMVYLQKENIIDESGMPKERFSAEFPKEGPSILRIQQVVRGDSAAYFCASLAGSPSSYNEQFFGPGTRLTVL.

Only a few counts were recorded for this clonotype. CDR3 DNA: TGTGCCAGCAACCTCAGGGGTTTCACTGAAGCTTTCTTT. Encoded protein: CASNLRGFTEAFF. The chain recombines TRBV13 with TRBJ1-1; possibly TRBD1 for D (6 bases). Germline-derived CDR1 and CDR2 are PRHDT and FYEKMQ (reference sequence). The CDR3 runs 13 residues. V lost 7 bases and J 4 bases, leaving 13 bases between the germline ends. Full variable domain (remainder filled in from reference TRBV13 and TRBJ1-1): AAGVIQSPRHLIKEKRETATLKCYPIPRHDTVYWYQQGPGQDPQFLISFYEKMQSDKGSIPDRFSAQQFSDYHSELNMSSLELGDSALYFCASNLRGFTEAFFGQGTRLTVV.

V usage is TRBV20-1 and J usage is TRBJ1-4, with TRBD1 as a possible D gene (5 bases). The germline V and J ends were trimmed by 1 base and 6 bases, with 9 bases remaining between them. The germline gives CDR1 DFQATT, CDR2 SNEGSKA (reference sequence). CDR3 length equals 13 residues. The CDR3 nucleotides are TGCAGTGCTAGAGCTATCAGGGATGAAAAACTGTTTTTT. This gives the protein CSARAIRDEKLFF.

The chain couples TRBV7-2 to TRBJ2-3; D unresolved. From germline, CDR1 is SGHTA and CDR2 FQGNSA. The CDR3 has 13 amino acids. V was shortened by 5 bases and J by 6 bases, with 12 bases between the two germline ends. The CDR3 protein is CASSRPSSDTQYF. The CDR3 DNA reads as TGTGCCAGCAGCCGACCAAGCAGTGATACGCAGTATTTT.

This chain joins TRBV20-1 and TRBJ2-5; D may be TRBD2 (6 bases). CDR3 size: 13 residues. The germline V gene encodes CDR1 DFQATT and CDR2 SNEGSKA (reference sequence). DNA of the CDR3: TGCAGCAGACTAGTTATCGAGAAAGAGACCCAGTACTTC. As protein: CSRLVIEKETQYF.

This clonotype was counted a few times. The V and J genes are TRBV5-6 and TRBJ2-3; 11 positions agree with TRBD2. Germline CDR1 is SGHDT and CDR2 is YYEEEE. V was pared by 1 base and J by 6 bases, with 7 bases of the junction left unmatched. This CDR3 contains 16 residues. The CDR3 sequence: CASSLKTSGKIDTQYF. In DNA form, the CDR3 reads TGTGCCAGCAGCTTGAAGACTAGCGGGAAGATTGATACGCAGTATTTT.

The chain uses TRBV30 and TRBJ2-5; D remains ambiguous. The CDR3 length is 11 residues. V was clipped by 3 bases and J by 7 bases, with 9 bases between them. The germline CDR1 and CDR2 sequences are GTSNPN and SVGIG (reference sequence). CDR3 in amino acids: CAWRTLVTQYF. DNA of the CDR3: TGTGCCTGGAGGACTCTAGTGACCCAGTACTTC. The variable domain in full, with the rest retrieved from reference TRBV30 and TRBJ2-5, is SQTIHQWPATLVQPVGSPLSLECTVEGTSNPNLYWYRQAAGRGLQLLFYSVGIGQISSEVPQNLSASRPQDRQFILSSKKLLLSDSGFYLCAWRTLVTQYFGPGTRLLVL.

V is TRBV28 and J is TRBJ1-2, with TRBD1 matching 7 bases. The V gene's germline CDR1 is MDHEN and CDR2 SYDVKM. J lost 4 bases, V lost 8 bases, and 10 bases had no gene match. The CDR3 runs 14 residues. The DNA of the CDR3 is TGTGCCAGCCACACAGGGGCCCGTGCCTATGGCTACACCTTC. This translates into CASHTGARAYGYTF.